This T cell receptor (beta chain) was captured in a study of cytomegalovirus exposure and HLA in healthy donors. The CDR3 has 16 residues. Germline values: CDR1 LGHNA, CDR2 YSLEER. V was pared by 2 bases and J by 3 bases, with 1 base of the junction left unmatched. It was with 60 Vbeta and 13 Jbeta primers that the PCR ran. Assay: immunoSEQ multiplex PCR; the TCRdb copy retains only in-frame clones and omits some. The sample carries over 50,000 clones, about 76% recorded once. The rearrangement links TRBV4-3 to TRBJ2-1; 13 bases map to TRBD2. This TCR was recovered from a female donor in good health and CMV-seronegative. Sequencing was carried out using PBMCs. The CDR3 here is CASSQRLAGGYNEQFF. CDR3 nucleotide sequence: TGCGCCAGCAGCCAAAGACTAGCGGGAGGCTACAATGAGCAGTTCTTC.